These T cell receptor beta chains were read from a single sample in a study of blood T cell repertoires in COVID-19. The repertoire was sequenced with immunoSEQ multiplex PCR; TCRdb's copy has only in-frame clones and lacks some. The repertoire holds approximately 200,000 clones, 75% to 90% seen once, with over 1% in the top ten. The sequencing sample was made of PBMCs or T cells enriched from blood (not recorded which). These receptors were obtained from a man aged 30 to 39 who had recovered from COVID-19. The CDR3 runs from the conserved cysteine through the conserved F or W. The D gene is left open where the match is weak. Rows may omit the clone size; those that give it use once, few, many or a size class.

J gene | D gene | clone size | V gene | CDR3 DNA | CDR3 protein
TRBJ2-2 | . | . | TRBV7-7 | TGTGCTAGCAGCTTAGCACAGACGAACACCGGGGAGCTGTTTTTT | CASSLAQTNTGELFF
TRBJ1-3 | . | . | TRBV28 | TGTGCCAGCAGTTTATGGCGGGAGGGAAACACCATATATTTT | CASSLWREGNTIYF
TRBJ2-1 | TRBD1 | . | TRBV24-1 | TGTGCCACCAGTGACCAGGACAGGGGCCGATACAATGAGCAGTTCTTC | CATSDQDRGRYNEQFF
TRBJ2-1 | TRBD2 | . | TRBV9 | TGTGCCAGCAGCGTGGGACTAGCGGGATACAATGAGCAGTTCTTC | CASSVGLAGYNEQFF
TRBJ2-1 | TRBD2 | . | TRBV27 | TGTGCCAGCAGTTTATTTGCGGGAGGGGGCAATGAGCAGTTCTTC | CASSLFAGGGNEQFF
TRBJ2-2 | TRBD2 | . | TRBV19 | TGTGCCAGTAGCACGGGAGGTACGAACACCGGGGAGCTGTTTTTT | CASSTGGTNTGELFF
TRBJ2-7 | TRBD2 | . | TRBV14 | TGTGCCAGCAGCCAAGATGGTAAACTAGCGGGAGTTGACGAGCAGTACTTC | CASSQDGKLAGVDEQYF
TRBJ1-2 | . | . | TRBV30 | TGTGCCTGGAGTACGGGAGGAGCTTATGGCTACACCTTC | CAWSTGGAYGYTF
TRBJ1-5 | . | . | TRBV7-9 | TGTGCCAGCAGCTTACAGGGTAGCAATCAGCCCCAGCATTTT | CASSLQGSNQPQHF
TRBJ2-7 | TRBD2 | . | TRBV7-2 | TGTGCCAGCAGCTTAGTATCGAGGGGGCGGGGGGGCCCCACCTACGAGCAGTACTTC | CASSLVSRGRGGPTYEQYF
TRBJ1-1 | . | . | TRBV4-3 | TGCGCCAGCAGCCAACAGTCCTCGAACACTGAAGCTTTCTTT | CASSQQSSNTEAFF
TRBJ2-5 | . | once | TRBV11-2 | TGTGCCAGCAGCCCGGGACATGTTCATCAGTACTTC | CASSPGHVHQYF
TRBJ2-1 | TRBD2 | . | TRBV11-2 | TGTGCCAGCAGCTGGAGCGGGGGGGCTGAGAATGAGCAGTTCTTC | CASSWSGGAENEQFF
TRBJ2-2 | TRBD2 | . | TRBV12-5 | TGTGCTAGTGGTTTGGTCATCGGACTAGCGGGAGGGAACACCGGGGAGCTGTTTTTT | CASGLVIGLAGGNTGELFF
TRBJ2-7 | TRBD1 | . | TRBV13 | TGTGCCAGCAGTGGACAGGGTGTTTTGGGCGAGCAGTACTTC | CASSGQGVLGEQYF
TRBJ1-2 | TRBD1 | once | TRBV6-5 | TGTGCCAGCAGTCTTAGACAGGGGGCTAACTATGGCTACACCTTC | CASSLRQGANYGYTF
TRBJ2-5 | . | . | TRBV7-9 | TGTGCCAGCAGCTTTAGCGGAGAGACCCAGTACTTC | CASSFSGETQYF
TRBJ2-1 | TRBD1 | . | TRBV11-3 | TGTGCCAGCAGCCCCACCGGGACAGGGAGCTCCTACAATGAGCAGTTCTTC | CASSPTGTGSSYNEQFF
TRBJ2-2 | . | . | TRBV29-1 | TGCAGCGTTGACGAAGGATCCGGGGGCACCGGGGAGCTGTTTTTT | CSVDEGSGGTGELFF
TRBJ2-2 | TRBD1 | once | TRBV27 | TGTGCCAGCAGTTTTAAGGTGACAGGGAGAACCGGGGAGCTGTTTTTT | CASSFKVTGRTGELFF
TRBJ1-5 | TRBD1 | . | TRBV25-1 | TGTGCCAGCGGGACAGGGGGTCAGCCCCAGCATTTT | CASGTGGQPQHF
TRBJ2-4 | . | . | TRBV7-2 | TGTGCCAGCAGCTTAGTGTCTAGCCCGCTGGGCATTCAGTACTTC | CASSLVSSPLGIQYF
TRBJ1-1 | TRBD1 | . | TRBV5-1 | TGCGCCAGCAGATACGGGACAGTGGAAGAAGAAGAAGCTTTCTTT | CASRYGTVEEEEAFF
TRBJ1-2 | TRBD1 | . | TRBV24-1 | TGTGCCACCAGGGACAGGGGGCGAATTATCTATGGCTACACCTTC | CATRDRGRIIYGYTF
TRBJ1-2 | TRBD1 | once | TRBV19 | TGTGCCAGTAGTATTTCGACACAGGGGGCGCGTGGCTACACCTTC | CASSISTQGARGYTF
TRBJ2-5 | TRBD2 | . | TRBV4-1 | TGCGCCAGCAGCCAAGACGGGACTAGCGGAGAGGGGTACCAAGAGACCCAGTACTTC | CASSQDGTSGEGYQETQYF
TRBJ1-4 | TRBD1 | . | TRBV30 | TGTGCCTGGAGCGACACAGGGGGCGCTAATTATGAAAAACTGTTTTTT | CAWSDTGGANYEKLFF
TRBJ2-5 | . | . | TRBV21-1 | TGTGCCAGCAGCCCCGTTCTCTCGGAGGAGACCCAGTACTTC | CASSPVLSEETQYF
TRBJ1-4 | TRBD1 | . | TRBV30 | TGTGCCTGGAGCGGATCGGGACAGGGGAACGAAAAACTGTTTTTT | CAWSGSGQGNEKLFF
TRBJ2-1 | TRBD2 | . | TRBV11-3 | TGTGCCAGCAGCTTAGTTTTTAGCGGGAGGAGAAATGAGCAGTTCTTC | CASSLVFSGRRNEQFF
TRBJ2-1 | TRBD1 | . | TRBV5-5 | TGTGCCAGCACCCTTTGGACAGGGGCGAATGAGCAGTTCTTC | CASTLWTGANEQFF
TRBJ2-2 | TRBD2 | . | TRBV9 | TGTGCCAGCAGCGTATTAGCGGGGGTTCCGAACACCGGGGAGCTGTTTTTT | CASSVLAGVPNTGELFF
TRBJ2-1 | TRBD2 | . | TRBV11-3 | TGTGCCAGCAGCTTAGCCAGCGGGGGACCGAACAATGAGCAGTTCTTC | CASSLASGGPNNEQFF
TRBJ2-7 | TRBD1 | . | TRBV15 | TGTGCCACCAGCAGGGGACAGGGGGTCTTCGAGCAGTACTTC | CATSRGQGVFEQYF
TRBJ2-7 | . | . | TRBV7-9 | TGTGCCAGCAGCTTAGTAAAAGGGGCAGGGGCCTACGAGCAGTACTTC | CASSLVKGAGAYEQYF
TRBJ1-5 | . | few | TRBV19 | TGTGCCAGCTCTCCCGAGGGTAGAGGCAATCAGCCCCAGCATTTT | CASSPEGRGNQPQHF
TRBJ2-1 | TRBD2 | once | TRBV14 | TGTGCCAGCAGCCCAACTAGCGGGAGGAGCAATGAGCAGTTCTTC | CASSPTSGRSNEQFF
TRBJ2-3 | TRBD1 | . | TRBV7-9 | TGTGCCAGCAGCTTAGAGGACAGGGGTCCTCTTAGCACAGATACGCAGTATTTT | CASSLEDRGPLSTDTQYF
TRBJ1-1 | . | . | TRBV11-2 | TGTGCCAGCAGCCCTTCCCTCGGACAGTTGAACACTGAAGCTTTCTTT | CASSPSLGQLNTEAFF
TRBJ2-5 | TRBD2 | . | TRBV5-5 | TGTGCCAGCAGCTTGGCGGGACTAGCGGGGAGGGAGACCCAGTACTTC | CASSLAGLAGRETQYF
TRBJ2-5 | . | . | TRBV3-1/TRBV3-2 | TGTGCCAGCAGCACCCGAACCGGCAGGGCAACAACCCAAGAGACCCAGTACTTC | CASSTRTGRATTQETQYF
TRBJ2-7 | TRBD2 | . | TRBV29-1 | TGCAGCGTTGGGACTAGCGGCTACGAGCAGTACTTC | CSVGTSGYEQYF
TRBJ2-3 | TRBD2 | . | TRBV7-6 | TGTGCCAGCAGCTTAGGTGCGGGAGGGCCGGTTGGCACAGATACGCAGTATTTT | CASSLGAGGPVGTDTQYF
TRBJ2-1 | . | . | TRBV5-6 | TGTGCCAGCAGCTTAGCTTCCGGGACTGACTCCTACAATGAGCAGTTCTTC | CASSLASGTDSYNEQFF
TRBJ1-5 | TRBD1 | . | TRBV5-1 | TGCGCCAGCAGCCCTGGGACAGGGGAGAATCAGCCCCAGCATTTT | CASSPGTGENQPQHF
TRBJ2-2 | . | . | TRBV15 | TGTGCCACCAGCGCCCTAGGGGGGGCTCCGAACACCGGGGAGCTGTTTTTT | CATSALGGAPNTGELFF
TRBJ2-1 | TRBD2 | . | TRBV11-3 | TGTGCCAGCAGCTTACTAGCGGGAGGGCCGGGGAATGAGCAGTTCTTC | CASSLLAGGPGNEQFF
TRBJ1-5 | . | . | TRBV4-1 | TGCGCCAGCAGCCAAGATAACAGATCCAATCAGCCCCAGCATTTT | CASSQDNRSNQPQHF
TRBJ2-1 | TRBD2 | . | TRBV5-1 | TGCGCCAGCAGCCCCGGGACTAGCGGCCTCTACAATGAGCAGTTCTTC | CASSPGTSGLYNEQFF
TRBJ1-1 | TRBD1 | . | TRBV7-9 | TGTGCCAGCAGCTTAGCCCCAGGGGGGCCTGAAGCTTTCTTT | CASSLAPGGPEAFF
TRBJ2-7 | . | . | TRBV9 | TGTGCCAGCAGCCCGGGCGATGTGGGGCTTTTCTACGAGCAGTACTTC | CASSPGDVGLFYEQYF
TRBJ1-4 | . | . | TRBV18 | TGTGCCAGCTCACCGGGGACAAGTAATGAAAAACTGTTTTTT | CASSPGTSNEKLFF
TRBJ2-3 | TRBD2 | . | TRBV24-1 | TGTGCCACCAGTGAAGCGGGGGGGACAGATACGCAGTATTTT | CATSEAGGTDTQYF
TRBJ1-1 | . | . | TRBV10-3 | TGTGCCATCAGTGTTCTCCTACAGCCGAACACTGAAGCTTTCTTT | CAISVLLQPNTEAFF
TRBJ2-7 | TRBD1 | . | TRBV19 | TGTGCCAGTAGTTCGACAGGGACCGACGCCTACGAGCAGTACTTC | CASSSTGTDAYEQYF